This entry describes one T cell receptor (beta chain). Its target is unknown. Data came from immunoSEQ multiplex PCR; TCRdb stores just in-frame clones and leaves some out. The sample lists over 25,000 clones, about three fifths seen once, with more than 7% in the top ten. The CDR3 runs to 13 residues. CDR1 and CDR2 (germline): MNHEY, SMNVEV (reference sequence). Trimming at V came to 8 bases and at J to 2 bases, leaving 5 bases not matched to a gene. This record comes from a study of early stage breast cancer tumors. About the research overall: ER+/PR+/HER2- status applied to about 70% of the 16 invasive breast tumors. Average read coverage per sample was roughly 10-fold.

Findings and caveats of the study: Compared with adjacent normal breast, tumors showed about 2.3-fold denser, more clonal T cells.

Sequencing used breast tumor tissue. The receptor comes from a person aged 45 to 60 with breast cancer. V usage is TRBV27 and J usage is TRBJ2-7; TRBD1 matches 8 bases. The CDR3 spells CASHRQGTYEQYF. CDR3 bases: TGTGCCAGCCATAGACAGGGGACCTACGAGCAGTACTTC.